This T cell receptor (beta chain) derives from a study of response to subunit inactivated influenza vaccine. Study-wide findings and caveats: With each seasonal influenza vaccination, the authors suggested, few new T cells are recruited.

The CDR3 consists of 11 residues. Per the germline V gene, CDR1 is SNHLY and CDR2 is FYNNEI. V was pared by 4 bases and J by 13 bases, with 12 bases between. TCRdb re-called the RT-PCR reads with MiXCR, one entry per CDR3 protein. The sample has 450,000 to 500,000 distinct CDR3 sequences, approximately 11% seen once. This clonotype was observed a few times. Its antigen is still unknown. The chain recombines TRBV2 with TRBJ2-3, with D possibly being TRBD1 or TRBD2 (5 bases each). Sequencing was performed on PBMCs from blood, taken 35 to 45 days after vaccination. This receptor was taken from a middle-aged man who received an inactivated influenza vaccine. DNA for the CDR3: TGTGCCAGCAGTGCCCGGGACCTAAAGTATTTT. Translation gives CASSARDLKYF.